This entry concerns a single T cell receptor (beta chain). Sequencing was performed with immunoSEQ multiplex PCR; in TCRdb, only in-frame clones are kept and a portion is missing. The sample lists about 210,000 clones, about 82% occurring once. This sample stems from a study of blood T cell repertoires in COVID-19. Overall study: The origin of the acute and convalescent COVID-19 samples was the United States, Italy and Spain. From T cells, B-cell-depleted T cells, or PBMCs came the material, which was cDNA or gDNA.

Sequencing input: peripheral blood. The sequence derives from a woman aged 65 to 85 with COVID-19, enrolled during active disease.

For the CDR3, the DNA is TGTGCCAGCAGTGTTCAGGGACAGGGCCCGGATGGCTACACCTTC. It yields the protein CASSVQGQGPDGYTF. The chain uses TRBV2 and TRBJ1-2; 9 bases match TRBD1. The germline V gene has CDR1 SNHLY and CDR2 FYNNEI. This CDR3 contains 15 residues. Trimming removed 4 bases from V and 6 bases from J; junction bases left unmatched: 9.